The 23 T cell receptor beta chains below all came from one sample that was sequenced in a study of blood T cell repertoires in COVID-19 (dated by TCRdb to the early 2020s). Library preparation employed the immunoSEQ multiplex PCR assay. This is the immuneACCESS table as TCRdb keeps it, with only in-frame sequences that have V and J called. A part of the clones is gone; compared with another copy, unresolved V genes explain less than half, and the rest is unexplained. The sample table holds approximately 240,000 clones, of which more than 70% were seen once. The ten largest clones represent 2.1% of the sample. Input material: peripheral blood. These receptors came from a middle-aged woman who had recovered from COVID-19.

The chain uses TRBV29-1 and TRBJ2-7; the match to TRBD1 covers 11 bases. This CDR3 has 15 residues. With 7 bases clipped from V and 0 bases from J, the junction kept 8 bases outside the gene matches. Germline assignment: CDR1 SQVTM and CDR2 ANQGSEA. DNA for the CDR3: TGCAGCGGACAAGGGACAGGGGGGACCTCCTACGAGCAGTACTTC. It codes for CSGQGTGGTSYEQYF.

The chain has TRBV19 and TRBJ2-1, with 10 bases that match TRBD1. The CDR3 extends over 14 amino acids. Germline V gene sequence: CDR1 LNHDA, CDR2 SQIVND (reference sequence). With V trimmed by 5 bases and J by 6 bases, 4 bases remained unmatched. The chain's CDR3 is CASSLRTGGNEQFF. The CDR3 region has the DNA TGTGCCAGTAGTTTAAGGACAGGGGGCAATGAGCAGTTCTTC.

The V and J genes are TRBV2 and TRBJ1-4, with a weak D call TRBD1 (6 bases). The CDR3 length is 15 residues. Trimming removed 6 bases at V and 8 bases at J, with 19 bases between. Germline V CDR1 and CDR2: SNHLY, FYNNEI. The CDR3 DNA follows: TGTGCCAGCAGCGACACAGGGTCAGTTGGGGAAAAACTGTTTTTT. Protein sequence: CASSDTGSVGEKLFF.

The genes are TRBV7-6 and TRBJ2-2; TRBD2 agrees at 10 bases. The CDR3 is 15 amino acids. After removal of 5 bases from V and 4 bases from J, the junction contained 4 bases not matched to a gene. The germline gives CDR1 SGHVS, CDR2 FNYEAQ. The CDR3 DNA sequence: TGTGCCAGCAGCCCTACTAGCGGGGTCACCGGGGAGCTGTTTTTT. Its protein is CASSPTSGVTGELFF.

This clone was recorded only once. CDR3 region: CASSGQTGGTEAFF. CDR3 nucleotide sequence: TGTGCCAGCAGCGGCCAGACAGGGGGCACTGAAGCTTTCTTT. The chain has TRBV9 and TRBJ1-1, with 9 bases identical to TRBD1. The junction had 4 bases not matched to a gene; V was cut back by 3 bases and J by 4 bases. Per germline, CDR1 SGDLS and CDR2 YYNGEE. This CDR3 spans 14 amino acids.

The chain has TRBV11-2 and TRBJ1-2; D is ambiguous. The V gene lost 0 bases and the J gene lost 0 bases, with 8 bases spanning the gap. The CDR3 consists of 15 residues. Germline V gene lookup returns CDR1 SGHAT and CDR2 FQNNGV. CDR3 amino acids: CASSLEYGTNYGYTF. Written as DNA, the CDR3 is TGTGCCAGCAGCTTAGAGTATGGCACTAACTATGGCTACACCTTC.

The chain employs TRBV29-1 and TRBJ2-7; TRBD1 is a possible D gene (6 bases). CDR1 and CDR2 (germline): SQVTM, ANQGSEA. The CDR3 has 12 amino acids. Trimming took 2 bases from V and 2 from J, leaving 7 bases between them. The CDR3, as DNA: TGCAGCGTTGAACGGACAGCCTACGAGCAGTACTTC. This translates into CSVERTAYEQYF.

The J gene is TRBJ2-1, the V gene TRBV6-2 or TRBV6-3; 14 bases match TRBD2. V shed 0 bases and J 16 bases; nucleotides not matched to a gene: 11. Germline V lookup: CDR1 MNHEY, CDR2 SVGEGT. The CDR3 is made up of 16 amino acids. The CDR3 region has the DNA TGTGCCAGCAGTTACTCGGGACTAGCGGGAGAAAGGAGTAGATTCTTC. Translating it yields CASSYSGLAGERSRFF.

The chain combines TRBV19 with TRBJ1-2; 9 bases are a match to TRBD1. This CDR3 has 16 residues. V dropped 2 bases and J dropped 3; count of bases not matched to a gene: 7. In germline, CDR1 is LNHDA, CDR2 SQIVND (reference sequence). The CDR3: CASSIRTTGGDYGYTF. CDR3 nucleotide sequence: TGTGCCAGTAGTATAAGAACTACAGGGGGCGACTATGGCTACACCTTC.

V and J are TRBV6-4 and TRBJ2-6; TRBD1 is a possible D gene (5 bases). The ends were cut back, 3 bases at V and 4 bases at J, with 7 bases in the middle. The CDR3 consists of 14 residues. Germline CDR1 is MRHNA and CDR2 is SNTAGT. As DNA, the CDR3 is TGTGCCAGCAGTGAAACAGGCGGGGCCAACGTCCTGACTTTC. This encodes CASSETGGANVLTF.

The gene calls are TRBV2 and TRBJ2-1; 7 positions agree with TRBD2. The CDR3 runs to 13 residues. Germline CDR1 and CDR2: SNHLY and FYNNEI. V dropped 4 bases and J dropped 8; count of bases not matched to a gene: 5. CDR3 nucleotide sequence: TGTGCCAGCAGTGGCCGCGGGGGTGATGAGCAGTTCTTC. This gives the protein CASSGRGGDEQFF.

This clone was counted between two and nine times. The CDR3 sequence is CASSTGRTNYGYTF. DNA for the CDR3: TGTGCCAGTTCGACTGGGAGGACTAACTATGGCTACACCTTC. The chain recombines TRBV27 with TRBJ1-2, with D uncertain. Germline V gives CDR1 MNHEY, CDR2 SMNVEV (reference sequence). V was cut by 9 bases and J by 0 bases, with 14 bases left in between. CDR3 length: 14 residues.

The chain carries TRBV29-1 and TRBJ2-5, with unresolved D. The germline CDR1 and CDR2 sequences are SQVTM and ANQGSEA. The germline V and J ends were trimmed by 8 bases and 5 bases, with 24 bases remaining between them. The CDR3 totals 15 residues. The CDR3 DNA sequence: TGCAGCACCTCGCCCTTAGATATTTCCGGGGAGACCCAGTACTTC. Protein product: CSTSPLDISGETQYF.

The rearrangement joins TRBV3-1 (or the pseudogene TRBV3-2) to TRBJ1-5; D is perhaps TRBD1 (6 bases). Germline-derived CDR1 and CDR2 are LGHDT and YNNKEL (reference sequence). The CDR3 runs 16 residues. V gave up 5 bases and J gave up 2 bases, with 16 bases separating them. The DNA of the CDR3 is TGTGCCAGCAGCACAAAACAGGGAATCGGCAATCAGCCCCAGCATTTT. As protein: CASSTKQGIGNQPQHF.

This chain uses TRBV7-2 with TRBJ1-5; 7 bases map to TRBD1. Germline lookup yields CDR1 SGHTA and CDR2 FQGNSA. This CDR3 spans 15 amino acids. V shed 1 base and J 3 bases; nucleotides not matched to a gene: 3. The CDR3 is CASSLDRGHNQPQHF. The CDR3, as DNA: TGTGCCAGCAGCTTAGACAGGGGTCACAATCAGCCCCAGCATTTT.

This clone has a handful of counts. The V call is TRBV5-8, the J call TRBJ2-3, with TRBD1 matching 7 bases. Per germline, CDR1 SGHTS and CDR2 YDEGEE. V lost 1 base, J lost 8 bases, and 10 bases stayed unmatched. This CDR3 is built from 15 residues. CDR3 amino acids: CASSLTGTASGTQYF. In nucleotides, the CDR3 is TGTGCCAGCAGCTTGACCGGGACAGCATCGGGTACGCAGTATTTT.

The V call is TRBV7-9, the J call TRBJ1-2, with TRBD1 matching 8 bases. Germline V gene sequence: CDR1 SEHNR, CDR2 FQNEAQ (reference sequence). This CDR3 has 15 residues. The V segment lost 0 bases and the J segment 8 bases; nucleotides outside the gene matches: 8. In DNA, the CDR3 is TGTGCCAGCAGCTTAGCAGGGACAGGTCCCCTCGGCTACACCTTC. This codes for CASSLAGTGPLGYTF.

In its sample, this clone was seen a few times. CDR3 bases: TGTGCCAGCAGCCCGGTTAAGAACACTGAAGCTTTCTTT. Amino acids: CASSPVKNTEAFF. The rearrangement uses TRBV5-4 and TRBJ1-1; no firm D call. Trimming left V 4 bases short and J 1 base short, with 8 bases between. The CDR3 has 13 residues. Germline loops: CDR1 SGHNT, CDR2 YYREEE (reference sequence).

The V call is TRBV14, the J call TRBJ1-2; 8 nucleotides align to TRBD1. The trim removed 4 bases at V and 4 bases at J, leaving 8 bases unmatched. Germline V gives CDR1 SGHDN, CDR2 FVKESK. This CDR3 comprises 15 residues. The DNA of the CDR3 is TGTGCCAGCAGCCGAACGGACAGGGTGAGCTATGGCTACACCTTC. Its translation is CASSRTDRVSYGYTF.

This sequence joins TRBV29-1 and TRBJ2-3; 10 positions match TRBD1. The CDR3 is 14 amino acids. Germline V CDR1 and CDR2: SQVTM, ANQGSEA. J lost 2 bases, V lost 8 bases, and 7 bases had no gene match. CDR3 loop: CSFTGTGVTDTQYF. Written as DNA, the CDR3 is TGCAGCTTCACCGGGACAGGGGTCACAGATACGCAGTATTTT.

The sample holds one count of this clone. J is TRBJ2-3 and V is TRBV6-5; 10 bases are a match to TRBD2. With V trimmed by 4 bases and J by 1 base, 5 bases remained unmatched. CDR3 length equals 16 residues. From germline, CDR1 is MNHEY and CDR2 SVGAGI. This CDR3 is CASSSAGGRGTDTQYF. CDR3 coding DNA: TGTGCCAGCAGTTCAGCGGGAGGGCGGGGCACAGATACGCAGTATTTT.

This chain connects TRBV9 to TRBJ2-1, with TRBD2 as a possible D gene (6 bases). The V gene's germline CDR1 is SGDLS and CDR2 YYNGEE. Trimming removed 0 bases from V and 4 bases from J, with 14 bases in between. CDR3 length: 16 residues. The CDR3 DNA reads TGTGCCAGCAGCGTAGGAGGAGGGGCCCTTTACAATGAGCAGTTCTTC. This encodes CASSVGGGALYNEQFF. The full variable domain, in which reference TRBV9 and TRBJ2-1 provide the parts outside the CDR3, is DSGVTQTPKHLITATGQRVTLRCSPRSGDLSVYWYQQSLDQGLQFLIQYYNGEERAKGNILERFSAQQFPDLHSELNLSSLELGDSALYFCASSVGGGALYNEQFFGPGTRLTVL.

The sample holds one count of this clone. This chain links TRBV12-3 or TRBV12-4 with TRBJ1-6; D remains ambiguous. Trimming pared 5 bases from V and 9 bases from J, leaving 11 bases between. This CDR3 region has 13 residues. The CDR3 region is CASSMALASPLHF. DNA for the CDR3: TGTGCCAGCAGTATGGCGCTAGCTTCACCCCTCCACTTT.